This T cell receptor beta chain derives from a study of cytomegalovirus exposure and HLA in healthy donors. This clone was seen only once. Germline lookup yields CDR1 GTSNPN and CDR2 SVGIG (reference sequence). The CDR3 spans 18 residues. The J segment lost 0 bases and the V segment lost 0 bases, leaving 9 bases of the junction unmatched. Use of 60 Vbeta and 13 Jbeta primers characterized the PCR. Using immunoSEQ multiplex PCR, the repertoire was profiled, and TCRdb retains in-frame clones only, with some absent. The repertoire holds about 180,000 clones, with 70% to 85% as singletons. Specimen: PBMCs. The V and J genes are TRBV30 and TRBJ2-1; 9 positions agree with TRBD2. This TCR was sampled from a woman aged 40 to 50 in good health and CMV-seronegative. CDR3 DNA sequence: TGTGCCTGGAGTGTACAAGGTCTAGCGGGGAGCTCCTACAATGAGCAGTTCTTC. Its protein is CAWSVQGLAGSSYNEQFF.